These 24 T cell receptor beta chains came from one sample sequenced in a study of CD8+ T cells in alopecia areata. After isolation, RNA underwent reverse transcription to generate cDNA as the sequencing template. The protocol was immunoSEQ multiplex PCR, while the TCRdb copy is restricted to in-frame clones and leaves out a portion. The table lists 140,000 to 150,000 clones, about 59% of them singletons. Specified treatment: oral pan-JAK inhibitor, 5-10 mg twice daily. The material was CD8+ T cells sorted from blood, obtained at week 4, from a patient treated with tofacitinib. These receptor sequences come from a human donor with alopecia areata.

This clone showed up just a few times. The chain employs TRBV29-1 and TRBJ2-7, with no clear D. V shed 0 bases and J shed 2 bases, with 8 bases lying between them. The CDR3 has 13 amino acids. Germline-derived CDR1 and CDR2 are SQVTM and ANQGSEA. This CDR3 reads CSVEDLQTYEQYF. The CDR3, as DNA: TGCAGCGTTGAAGATCTGCAGACCTACGAGCAGTACTTC.

A few counts support this clone. The chain carries TRBV6-6 and TRBJ2-7, with 7 nucleotides matching TRBD1. Trimming removed 2 bases from V and 3 bases from J; junction bases left unmatched: 4. The CDR3 loop spans 14 amino acids. Germline assignment: CDR1 MNHNY and CDR2 SVGAGI (reference sequence). The CDR3 here is CASSYLGQDYEQYF. DNA of the CDR3: TGTGCCAGCAGTTACCTAGGACAGGACTACGAGCAGTACTTC.

The chain joins TRBV29-1 to TRBJ2-2; TRBD1 is a possible D gene (6 bases). Germline lookup yields CDR1 SQVTM and CDR2 ANQGSEA. CDR3 length: 14 residues. V shed 5 bases and J shed 1 base, with 11 bases lying between them. CDR3 amino acids: CSVSGTKNTGELFF. The CDR3 DNA reads as TGCAGCGTTTCCGGGACAAAGAACACCGGGGAGCTGTTTTTT.

V is TRBV29-1 and J is TRBJ2-7; TRBD1 is a possible D gene (7 bases). The V end lost 6 bases, the J end lost 2 bases, and 17 bases lay between the germline ends. Germline values: CDR1 SQVTM, CDR2 ANQGSEA. There are 14 residues in the CDR3. The CDR3 DNA follows: TGCAGCGTCGCATTCCAGGGGGGAGCCTACGAGCAGTACTTC. Translated, it gives CSVAFQGGAYEQYF.

This clone was detected only a few times. The chain has TRBV5-1 and TRBJ2-7; 8 bases align to TRBD1. Germline values: CDR1 SGHRS, CDR2 YFSETQ. The ends lost 4 bases at V and 1 base at J; junction bases unmatched: 10. This CDR3 is built from 16 residues. The CDR3 loop reads CASSRPQGVHSYEQYF. Written as DNA, the CDR3 is TGCGCCAGCAGCAGACCACAGGGGGTACATTCCTACGAGCAGTACTTC.

This chain joins TRBV30 and TRBJ1-5, with 10 bases that match TRBD1. Trimming cost V 3 bases and J 3 bases; bases outside gene matches: 5. Germline CDR1 and CDR2: GTSNPN and SVGIG (reference sequence). The CDR3 sequence is 15 residues long. In DNA, the CDR3 is TGTGCCTGGAGCACCGGGACAGGGGTCAATCAGCCCCAGCATTTT. Translation: CAWSTGTGVNQPQHF.

V and J are TRBV6-5 and TRBJ1-1, with TRBD1 identical over 7 bases. This CDR3 comprises 16 residues. The V gene end was trimmed by 4 bases and the J gene end by 0 bases; junction bases not matched to a gene: 8. The germline V gene has CDR1 MNHEY and CDR2 SVGAGI. This CDR3 is CASSWDSESMNTEAFF. CDR3 nucleotide sequence: TGTGCCAGCAGTTGGGACAGTGAGTCCATGAACACTGAAGCTTTCTTT.

V gene TRBV6-1 combines with J gene TRBJ1-5; possible D gene TRBD1, 5 bases. The CDR3 is made up of 14 amino acids. Germline CDR1 and CDR2: MNHNS and SASEGT. Trimming left V 3 bases short and J 1 base short, with 7 bases between. The CDR3 DNA reads as TGTGCCAGCAGTGACAGGGCGAGCAATCAGCCCCAGCATTTT. It specifies CASSDRASNQPQHF.

The J gene is TRBJ1-4, the V gene TRBV13, with TRBD1 identical over 7 bases. Germline lookup yields CDR1 PRHDT and CDR2 FYEKMQ (reference sequence). V trimming: 5 bases; J trimming: 12 bases; junction bases outside the gene matches: 9. The CDR3 runs to 13 residues. The CDR3 spells CASSQGQLEELFF. The CDR3 region has the DNA TGTGCCAGCAGCCAGGGACAGCTGGAGGAACTGTTTTTT.

This chain links TRBV25-1 with TRBJ2-1, with D unclear. Germline CDR1 reads MGHDK; CDR2 reads SYGVNS. This CDR3 has 13 residues. V was clipped by 4 bases and J by 3 bases, with 7 bases between them. The CDR3 region is CASSGQDYNEQFF. CDR3 in DNA: TGTGCCAGCAGTGGGCAGGACTACAATGAGCAGTTCTTC.

The V gene is TRBV4-2, the J gene TRBJ2-7, with 7 bases lining up with TRBD1. Germline V gene lookup returns CDR1 LGHNA and CDR2 YNFKEQ. J gave up 2 bases and V 2 bases, and 3 bases lay outside the gene matches. The CDR3 runs to 14 residues. CDR3 residues: CASSQLGTAYEQYF. Written as DNA, the CDR3 is TGTGCCAGCAGCCAACTAGGGACAGCCTACGAGCAGTACTTC.

This chain joins TRBV30 and TRBJ2-1, with 8 bases matching TRBD1. Unmatched junction bases numbered 6, after V lost 4 bases and J lost 4 bases. CDR3 length: 14 amino acids. In germline, CDR1 is GTSNPN, CDR2 SVGIG (reference sequence). As DNA, the CDR3 is TGTGCCTGGAAGGGACAGGTCGGATACAATGAGCAGTTCTTC. It translates to CAWKGQVGYNEQFF.

This clone was recorded only once. The rearrangement links TRBV30 to TRBJ2-3; 8 bases match TRBD1. The germline gives CDR1 GTSNPN, CDR2 SVGIG (reference sequence). J gave up 2 bases and V 2 bases, and 12 bases lay outside the gene matches. The CDR3 consists of 17 residues. The CDR3 DNA reads TGTGCCTGGAGTCGGACAGGGTGGGGTAGGGTCACAGATACGCAGTATTTT. Its translation: CAWSRTGWGRVTDTQYF.

The chain couples TRBV27 to TRBJ1-2; weak D call: TRBD1 (5 bases). Trimming left V 0 bases short and J 2 bases short, with 10 bases between. This CDR3 has 15 amino acids. Germline V CDR1 and CDR2: MNHEY, SMNVEV (reference sequence). CDR3 amino acids: CASSLSGKGNYGYTF. The DNA for the CDR3 is TGTGCCAGCAGTTTATCGGGGAAGGGGAACTATGGCTACACCTTC.

The chain employs TRBV7-9 and TRBJ2-1; TRBD1 or TRBD2 may be the D gene (7 bases each). CDR1 SEHNR and CDR2 FQNEAQ come from the germline V gene (reference sequence). The CDR3 runs to 16 residues. Trimming left V 5 bases short and J 9 bases short, with 23 bases between. CDR3: CASSPEGGTAMAEQFF. CDR3 nucleotides: TGTGCCAGCAGCCCAGAGGGAGGGACAGCGATGGCTGAGCAGTTCTTC. Full variable domain (missing parts from reference TRBV7-9 and TRBJ2-1): DTGVSQNPRHKITKRGQNVTFRCDPISEHNRLYWYRQTLGQGPEFLTYFQNEAQLEKSRLLSDRFSAERPKGSFSTLEIQRTEQGDSAMYLCASSPEGGTAMAEQFFGPGTRLTVL.

The chain employs TRBV13 and TRBJ2-7, with 7 bases fitting TRBD2. Germline V lookup: CDR1 PRHDT, CDR2 FYEKMQ (reference sequence). The ends lost 1 base at V and 9 bases at J; junction bases unmatched: 9. This CDR3 spans 14 amino acids. Here the CDR3 reads CASSLVGSQRGQYF. In nucleotides, the CDR3 is TGTGCCAGCAGCTTAGTGGGGAGCCAGCGGGGGCAGTACTTC.

The chain recombines TRBV5-6 with TRBJ2-2; 8 bases are a match to TRBD1. CDR1 SGHDT and CDR2 YYEEEE come from the germline V gene. Trimming took 4 bases from V and 1 from J; bases not matched to a gene: 0. The CDR3 runs to 14 residues. The CDR3 sequence: CASSGTGNTGELFF. The CDR3 DNA follows: TGTGCCAGCAGCGGGACAGGGAACACCGGGGAGCTGTTTTTT.

The chain's CDR3 is CASSTGLEEYF. In nucleotides, the CDR3 is TGTGCCAGCAGTACTGGACTTGAGGAGTACTTC. V and J are TRBV27 and TRBJ2-7; tentative D call: TRBD2 (5 bases). The CDR3 has 11 residues. The V gene's germline CDR1 is MNHEY and CDR2 SMNVEV (reference sequence). Trimming stripped 5 bases from V and 11 bases from J, with 13 bases between.

Of note for this clone: Other DNA sequences of this sample code for an identical CDR3. Here the CDR3 reads CAWSVSETQYF. The CDR3 DNA follows: TGTGCCTGGAGTGTATCCGAGACCCAGTACTTC. The chain carries TRBV30 and TRBJ2-5; D is uncertain. The CDR3 extends over 11 amino acids. Germline CDR1 GTSNPN, CDR2 SVGIG (reference sequence). The V end lost 0 bases, the J end lost 5 bases, and 4 bases lay between the germline ends.

The gene calls are TRBV4-1 and TRBJ1-4, with unresolved D. CDR3 length: 13 amino acids. V lost 1 base and J lost 8, with 8 bases in between. The germline gives CDR1 MGHRA, CDR2 YSYEKL. The CDR3 sequence is CASSQARIEKLFF. CDR3 sequence (DNA): TGCGCCAGCAGCCAAGCCAGGATCGAAAAACTGTTTTTT.

V gene TRBV6-5 combines with J gene TRBJ2-3; no clear D. Germline loops: CDR1 MNHEY, CDR2 SVGAGI. V lost 4 bases and J 0 bases, leaving 8 bases between the germline ends. This CDR3 region has 14 residues. In DNA, the CDR3 is TGTGCCAGCAGTTTCCTCGGCAGCACAGATACGCAGTATTTT. This gives the protein CASSFLGSTDTQYF.

This clone was observed a few times. This chain joins TRBV5-1 and TRBJ1-6, with TRBD1 identical over 7 bases. J gave up 10 bases and V 4 bases, and 11 bases lay outside the gene matches. Per germline, CDR1 SGHRS and CDR2 YFSETQ. The CDR3 sequence is 15 residues long. CDR3 loop: CASSIRQGEGSPLHF. As DNA, the CDR3 is TGCGCCAGCAGCATCCGACAGGGAGAAGGCTCACCCCTCCACTTT.

This clone was counted between two and nine times. The chain links TRBV7-9 to TRBJ2-1, with 9 bases that match TRBD2. The CDR3 spans 15 residues. The germline V gene has CDR1 SEHNR and CDR2 FQNEAQ (reference sequence). The trim removed 5 bases at V and 4 bases at J, leaving 6 bases unmatched. In DNA, the CDR3 is TGTGCCAGCAGCGCGACTAGCGGAGGTTACAATGAGCAGTTCTTC. It translates to CASSATSGGYNEQFF.

Regarding this clone: Other DNA sequences from this sample encode an identical CDR3 as well. The chain combines TRBV19 with TRBJ2-7; no reliable D call. V was pared by 5 bases and J by 6 bases, with 11 bases between. In germline, CDR1 is LNHDA, CDR2 SQIVND (reference sequence). The CDR3 runs to 12 residues. The CDR3 region has the DNA TGTGCCAGTAGTGGCGGTGTCACCGAGCAGTACTTC. It specifies CASSGGVTEQYF.